The clone carrying this T cell receptor beta chain was observed a handful of times. This sample was included in a study of blood T cell repertoires in COVID-19. For the study at large: Italy, Spain and the United States were the sources of the convalescent and acute COVID-19 samples. PBMCs, B-cell-depleted T cells, or T cells provided the cDNA or gDNA that made up the material.

The germline V gene has CDR1 DFQATT and CDR2 SNEGSKA (reference sequence). The CDR3 runs to 16 residues. V lost 3 bases to trimming and J lost 3 bases, with 15 bases between them. Original data processing: Amplifying reference gene primers gave estimates of nucleated cell counts. The assay was immunoSEQ multiplex PCR, and TCRdb's table has in-frame clones only and misses some. The V and J calls and clone size are taken from that table; D and trimming were inferred from the DNA. The table records roughly 110,000 clones, 84% of them present only once. The gene calls are TRBV20-1 and TRBJ1-6, with D unresolved. The sequence was collected from a woman in her sixties or seventies with acute or convalescent COVID-19. Sequencing was performed on peripheral blood. The chain's CDR3 is CSASVPRENYNSPLHF. The CDR3 region has the DNA TGCAGTGCTAGTGTGCCGAGAGAAAACTATAATTCACCCCTCCACTTT.